This TCR beta chain stems from a study of shared clonotypes between healthy human individuals. The CDR3 consists of 15 residues. The germline V gene encodes CDR1 SGHTA and CDR2 FQGNSA. V lost 0 bases, J lost 3 bases, and 5 bases stayed unmatched. TCRdb's copy holds only in-frame clones and misses some; the assay was immunoSEQ multiplex PCR. The repertoire holds roughly 2.5 million clones, with approximately 94% as singletons. This clonotype originated in a young man in good health. Sequences were obtained from naive CD4+ T cells sorted from blood. As to subset: CD45RA+ positively selected. The gene calls are TRBV7-2 and TRBJ2-7, with 7 bases matching TRBD2. CDR3 DNA: TGTGCCAGCAGCTTAGCTTTCGCGGGAGTCTACGAGCAGTACTTC. Protein: CASSLAFAGVYEQYF.